This T cell receptor beta chain was sequenced for a study of shared clonotypes between healthy human individuals. General observations from the study: Estimated clonotype richness was generally higher in naive than memory subsets. At large depth, rarefaction still showed sorted-subset sequencing to be incomplete.

V lost 6 bases to trimming and J lost 6 bases, with 14 bases between them. CDR1 is MNHNS and CDR2 is SASEGT in the germline V gene. This CDR3 region has 13 residues. Authors' analysis steps: Quality scores were absent from the junction-only immunoSEQ sequences, so filtering differed. Only in-frame clones appear in the TCRdb table, and some are missing; sequencing was by immunoSEQ multiplex PCR. The DNA was the basis for D and trimming; V, J and clone size are from that table. The sample lists 2 million to 2.5 million clones, 80% to 95% occurring once. This clone turned up a few times. What it binds is not known.

What was sequenced was naive CD4+ T cells from PBMCs. Subset in this sample: CD45RA+ positively selected. The sequence derives from a man aged 18 to 35 in good health. Some clones in this sample may be carry-over from other donors' samples. The rearrangement joins TRBV6-1 to TRBJ1-2; perhaps TRBD1 as D (5 bases). For the CDR3, the DNA is TGTGCCAGCAGCCGGGGGTCGGAGGATGGCTACACCTTC. Its protein is CASSRGSEDGYTF.